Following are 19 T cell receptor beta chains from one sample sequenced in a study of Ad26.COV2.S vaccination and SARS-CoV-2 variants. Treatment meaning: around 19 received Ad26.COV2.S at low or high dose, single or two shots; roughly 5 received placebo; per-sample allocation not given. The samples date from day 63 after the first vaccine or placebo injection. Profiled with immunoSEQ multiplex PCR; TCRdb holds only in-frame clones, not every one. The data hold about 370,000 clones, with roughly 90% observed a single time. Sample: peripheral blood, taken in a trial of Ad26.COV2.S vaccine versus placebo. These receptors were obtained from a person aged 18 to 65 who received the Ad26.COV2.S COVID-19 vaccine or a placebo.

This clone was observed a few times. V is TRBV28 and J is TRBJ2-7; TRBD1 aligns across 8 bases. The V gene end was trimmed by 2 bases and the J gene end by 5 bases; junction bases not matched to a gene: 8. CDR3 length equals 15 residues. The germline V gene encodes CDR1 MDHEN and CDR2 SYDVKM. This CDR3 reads CASSLTPGGWDEQYF. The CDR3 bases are TGTGCCAGCAGTTTAACCCCAGGGGGCTGGGACGAGCAGTACTTC. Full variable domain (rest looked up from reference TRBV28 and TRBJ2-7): DVKVTQSSRYLVKRTGEKVFLECVQDMDHENMFWYRQDPGLGLRLIYFSYDVKMKEKGDIPEGYSVSREKKERFSLILESASTNQTSMYLCASSLTPGGWDEQYFGPGTRLTVT.

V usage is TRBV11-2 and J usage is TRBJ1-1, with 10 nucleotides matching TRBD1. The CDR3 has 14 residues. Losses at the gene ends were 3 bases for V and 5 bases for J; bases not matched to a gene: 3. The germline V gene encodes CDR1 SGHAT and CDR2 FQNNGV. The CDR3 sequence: CASSLTDRGTEAFF. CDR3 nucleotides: TGTGCCAGCAGCTTGACGGACAGGGGGACTGAAGCTTTCTTT.

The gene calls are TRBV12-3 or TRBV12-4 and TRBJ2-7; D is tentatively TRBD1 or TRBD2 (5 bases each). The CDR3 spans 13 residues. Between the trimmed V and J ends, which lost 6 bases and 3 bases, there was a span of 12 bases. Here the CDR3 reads CASSRDHYYEQYF. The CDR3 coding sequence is TGTGCCAGCAGCCGGGACCATTACTACGAGCAGTACTTC.

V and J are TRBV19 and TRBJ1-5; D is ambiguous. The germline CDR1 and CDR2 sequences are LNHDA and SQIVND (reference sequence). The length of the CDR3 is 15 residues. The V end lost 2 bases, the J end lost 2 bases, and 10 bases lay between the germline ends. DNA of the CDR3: TGTGCCAGTAGTATACGACCGCCCGGCAATCAGCCCCAGCATTTT. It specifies CASSIRPPGNQPQHF.

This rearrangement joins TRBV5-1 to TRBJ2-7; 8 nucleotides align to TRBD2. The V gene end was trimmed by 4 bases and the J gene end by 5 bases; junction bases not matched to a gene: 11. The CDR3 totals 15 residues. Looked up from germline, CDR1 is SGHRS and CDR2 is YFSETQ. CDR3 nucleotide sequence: TGCGCCAGCAGCCAGACAGCGGGAGTACCCGACGAGCAGTACTTC. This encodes CASSQTAGVPDEQYF.

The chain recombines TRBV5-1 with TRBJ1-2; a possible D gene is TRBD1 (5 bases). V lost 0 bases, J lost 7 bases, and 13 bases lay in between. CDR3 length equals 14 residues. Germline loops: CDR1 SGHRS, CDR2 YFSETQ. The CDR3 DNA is TGCGCCAGCAGCTTGGAGGGGCCCCCCCGTGGCTACACCTTC. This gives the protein CASSLEGPPRGYTF.

The CDR3 nucleotides are TGTGCCAGCAGCTTGGTCGGGACTAGCGGGAGGAAAGACAATGAGCAGTTCTTC. It yields the protein CASSLVGTSGRKDNEQFF. The chain links TRBV5-6 to TRBJ2-1; 15 bases agree with TRBD2. V was clipped by 0 bases and J by 5 bases; unmatched bases: 6. Germline V lookup: CDR1 SGHDT, CDR2 YYEEEE. There are 18 residues in the CDR3.

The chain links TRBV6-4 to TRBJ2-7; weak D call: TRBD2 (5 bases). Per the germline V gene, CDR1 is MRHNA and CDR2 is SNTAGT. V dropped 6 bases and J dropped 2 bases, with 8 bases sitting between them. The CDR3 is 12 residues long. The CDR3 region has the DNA TGTGCCAGCAGCCAGGAGGCCTACGAGCAGTACTTC. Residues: CASSQEAYEQYF.

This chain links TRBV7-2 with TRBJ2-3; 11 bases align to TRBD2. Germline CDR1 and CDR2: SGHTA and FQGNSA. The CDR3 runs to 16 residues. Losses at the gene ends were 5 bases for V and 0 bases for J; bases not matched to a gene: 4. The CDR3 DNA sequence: TGTGCCAGCAGCATGACTAGCGGGGCTAGCACAGATACGCAGTATTTT. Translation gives CASSMTSGASTDTQYF.

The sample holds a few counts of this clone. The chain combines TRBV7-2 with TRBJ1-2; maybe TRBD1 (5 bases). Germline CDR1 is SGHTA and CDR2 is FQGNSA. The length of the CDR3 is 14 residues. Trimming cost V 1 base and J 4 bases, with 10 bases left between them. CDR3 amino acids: CASSLVDNAYGYTF. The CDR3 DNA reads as TGTGCCAGCAGCTTAGTGGACAACGCCTATGGCTACACCTTC.

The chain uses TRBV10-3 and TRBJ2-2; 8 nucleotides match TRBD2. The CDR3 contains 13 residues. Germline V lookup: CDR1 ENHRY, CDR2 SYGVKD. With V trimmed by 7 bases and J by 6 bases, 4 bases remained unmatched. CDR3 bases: TGTGCCATCAAGGCGCGGGAGGCCGGGGAGCTGTTTTTT. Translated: CAIKAREAGELFF.

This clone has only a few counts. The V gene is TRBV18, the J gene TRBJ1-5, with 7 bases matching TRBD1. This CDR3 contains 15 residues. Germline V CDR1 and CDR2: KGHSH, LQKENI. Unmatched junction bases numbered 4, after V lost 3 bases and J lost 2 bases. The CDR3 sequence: CASSPLQGGNQPQHF. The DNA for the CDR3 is TGTGCCAGCTCACCGCTCCAGGGGGGCAATCAGCCCCAGCATTTT.

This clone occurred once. The CDR3 reads CASSLVGSGSSEQYF. In DNA form, the CDR3 reads TGCGCCAGCAGCTTGGTTGGTAGCGGGAGTAGCGAGCAGTACTTC. The rearrangement uses TRBV5-1 and TRBJ2-7; TRBD2 aligns across 9 bases. Germline assignment: CDR1 SGHRS and CDR2 YFSETQ. Germline trimming cut 0 bases from V and 6 bases from J; bases unmatched to any gene: 7. The CDR3 is made up of 15 amino acids.

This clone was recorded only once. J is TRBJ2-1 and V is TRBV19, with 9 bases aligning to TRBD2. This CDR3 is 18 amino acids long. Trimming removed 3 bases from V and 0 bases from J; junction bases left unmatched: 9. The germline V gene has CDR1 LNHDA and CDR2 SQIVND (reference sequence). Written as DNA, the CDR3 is TGTGCCAGTAGTATTTGGACTAGCGCAAGAATCTCCTACAATGAGCAGTTCTTC. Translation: CASSIWTSARISYNEQFF.

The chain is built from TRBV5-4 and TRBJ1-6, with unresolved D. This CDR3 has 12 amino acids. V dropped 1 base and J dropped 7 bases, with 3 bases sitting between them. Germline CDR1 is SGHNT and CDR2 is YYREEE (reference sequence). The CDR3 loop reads CASSLSNSPLHF. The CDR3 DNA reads TGTGCCAGCAGCTTGTCGAATTCACCCCTCCACTTT. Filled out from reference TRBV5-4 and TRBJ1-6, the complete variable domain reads ETGVTQSPTHLIKTRGQQVTLRCSSQSGHNTVSWYQQALGQGPQFIFQYYREEENGRGNFPPRFSGLQFPNYSSELNVNALELDDSALYLCASSLSNSPLHFGNGTRLTVT.

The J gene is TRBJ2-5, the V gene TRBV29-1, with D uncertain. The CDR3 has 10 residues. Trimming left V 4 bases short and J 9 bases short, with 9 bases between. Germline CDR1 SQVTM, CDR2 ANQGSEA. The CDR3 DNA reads TGCAGCGTTGGGGCGACCCCCCAGTACTTC. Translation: CSVGATPQYF.

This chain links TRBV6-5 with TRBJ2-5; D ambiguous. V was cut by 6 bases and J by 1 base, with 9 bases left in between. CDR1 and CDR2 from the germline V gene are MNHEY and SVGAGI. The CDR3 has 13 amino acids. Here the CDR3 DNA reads TGTGCCAGCAGAAGACCGGGCCAAGAGACCCAGTACTTC. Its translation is CASRRPGQETQYF.

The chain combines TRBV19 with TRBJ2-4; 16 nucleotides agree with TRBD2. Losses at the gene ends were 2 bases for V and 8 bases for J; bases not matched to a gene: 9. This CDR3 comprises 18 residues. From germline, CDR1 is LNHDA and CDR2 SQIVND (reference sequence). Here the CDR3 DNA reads TGTGCCAGTAGTATATCGGGACTAGCGGGAGGGGAGTGGGACATTCAGTACTTC. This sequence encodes CASSISGLAGGEWDIQYF.

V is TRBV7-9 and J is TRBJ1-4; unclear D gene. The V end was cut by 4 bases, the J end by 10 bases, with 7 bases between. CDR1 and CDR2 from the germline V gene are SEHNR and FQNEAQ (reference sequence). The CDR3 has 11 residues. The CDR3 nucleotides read TGTGCCAGCAGCTCCTTAGGAAAACTGTTTTTT. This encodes CASSSLGKLFF.